These 28 T cell receptor beta chains were sequenced from one sample in a study of blood T cell repertoires in COVID-19. Assay used: immunoSEQ multiplex PCR; TCRdb lists only in-frame clones, some missing. This table has about 200,000 clones, around 84% appearing once. Material for sequencing was peripheral blood. All receptors derive from a woman of 80 years or more with acute or convalescent COVID-19.

This chain links TRBV11-2 with TRBJ2-1, with TRBD1 matching 12 bases. Trimming took 5 bases from V and 9 from J; bases not matched to a gene: 11. There are 16 residues in the CDR3. Germline values: CDR1 SGHAT, CDR2 FQNNGV. CDR3 amino acids: CASSLRFGTGGREQFF. The CDR3 nucleotides are TGTGCCAGCAGCCTGCGTTTTGGGACAGGGGGCCGTGAGCAGTTCTTC.

The chain is built from TRBV30 and TRBJ1-1, with TRBD1 matching over 9 bases. The V gene's germline CDR1 is GTSNPN and CDR2 SVGIG (reference sequence). Germline trimming cut 5 bases from V and 4 bases from J; bases unmatched to any gene: 11. The CDR3 length is 15 residues. The CDR3, as DNA: TGTGCCTGGGGGGGACCCCGGGACAGGGCCACTGAAGCTTTCTTT. Its protein is CAWGGPRDRATEAFF.

The V and J genes are TRBV3-1 (or the pseudogene TRBV3-2) and TRBJ2-1, with a weak D call TRBD2 (6 bases). The germline gives CDR1 LGHDT, CDR2 YNNKEL (reference sequence). The CDR3 covers 13 residues. Trimming removed 5 bases from V and 9 bases from J, with 14 bases in between. CDR3 sequence (DNA): TGTGCCAGCAGCAATCGCGGCGGGGTTGAGCAGTTCTTC. Translation: CASSNRGGVEQFF.

This clone was detected only a few times. The V and J genes are TRBV7-8 and TRBJ2-3, with D possibly TRBD2 on 6 matching bases. V lost 1 base and J lost 1, with 15 bases in between. Germline V gene lookup returns CDR1 SGHVS and CDR2 FQNEAQ. This CDR3 is built from 17 residues. CDR3 in DNA: TGTGCCAGCAGCTTAGTCGGGGACTCTCCTGGCACAGATACGCAGTATTTT. Its protein product is CASSLVGDSPGTDTQYF.

The chain uses TRBV27 and TRBJ1-1; tentatively, D is TRBD1 (6 bases). The CDR3 spans 12 residues. The V and J ends lost 5 bases and 13 bases respectively, with 17 bases between them. Per germline, CDR1 MNHEY and CDR2 SMNVEV (reference sequence). In DNA form, the CDR3 reads TGTGCCAGCAGTCCCCTCGGGAGGGGGGTTTTCTTT. It is translated as CASSPLGRGVFF.

This sequence joins TRBV7-2 and TRBJ2-5, with 8 nucleotides matching TRBD2. The germline CDR1 and CDR2 sequences are SGHTA and FQGNSA. Trimming at V came to 3 bases and at J to 5 bases, leaving 11 bases not matched to a gene. This CDR3 spans 16 amino acids. In nucleotides, the CDR3 is TGTGCCAGCAGCTTGTCGGAGCGGGGGAGGGGTGAGACCCAGTACTTC. Translating it yields CASSLSERGRGETQYF.

The chain carries TRBV19 and TRBJ1-1, with a weak D call TRBD1 (5 bases). This CDR3 spans 14 amino acids. CDR1 and CDR2 (germline): LNHDA, SQIVND (reference sequence). Trimming stripped 7 bases from V and 3 bases from J, with 15 bases between. As DNA, the CDR3 is TGTGCCAGTACCCCTCAACCGGGGGACACTGAAGCTTTCTTT. Translating it yields CASTPQPGDTEAFF.

This chain links TRBV5-1 with TRBJ2-7, with 11 nucleotides matching TRBD2. The V and J ends lost 4 bases and 7 bases, in that order; junction bases with no gene match: 10. Per germline, CDR1 SGHRS and CDR2 YFSETQ. The CDR3 runs 15 residues. CDR3 nucleotide sequence: TGCGCCAGCAGCCCCATAGCGGGAGGGGGAGGTGAGCAGTACTTC. Its translation is CASSPIAGGGGEQYF. Full variable domain (missing parts from reference TRBV5-1 and TRBJ2-7): KAGVTQTPRYLIKTRGQQVTLSCSPISGHRSVSWYQQTPGQGLQFLFEYFSETQRNKGNFPGRFSGRQFSNSRSEMNVSTLELGDSALYLCASSPIAGGGGEQYFGPGTRLTVT.

The J gene is TRBJ1-2, the V gene TRBV18, with 10 bases matching TRBD1. The germline CDR1 and CDR2 sequences are KGHSH and LQKENI. The CDR3 runs to 16 residues. Germline trimming cut 0 bases from V and 4 bases from J; bases unmatched to any gene: 5. The CDR3 bases are TGTGCCAGCTCACCACCGGGGGACAGGGGACGCTATGGCTACACCTTC. Translation gives CASSPPGDRGRYGYTF.

The genes are TRBV6-5 and TRBJ1-3; 7 bases are a match to TRBD1. J lost 6 bases, V lost 9 bases, and 8 bases had no gene match. There are 13 residues in the CDR3. Germline assignment: CDR1 MNHEY and CDR2 SVGAGI. Written as DNA, the CDR3 is TGTGCCAGTTCACAGGGGTTAGAAAACACCATATATTTT. Translated: CASSQGLENTIYF.

The chain employs TRBV6-5 and TRBJ2-7; D gene unclear. CDR1 and CDR2 from the germline V gene are MNHEY and SVGAGI. The V gene lost 0 bases and the J gene lost 1 base, with 13 bases spanning the gap. This CDR3 region has 16 residues. CDR3 protein: CASSYSGITYSYEQYF. CDR3 sequence (DNA): TGTGCCAGCAGTTACTCGGGCATCACTTATTCCTACGAGCAGTACTTC.

The chain has TRBV7-2 and TRBJ1-4; D uncertain. CDR1 and CDR2 (germline): SGHTA, FQGNSA. This CDR3 region has 15 residues. V was pared by 1 base and J by 3 bases, with 9 bases between. The CDR3 region has the DNA TGTGCCAGCAGCTTAGGCAGGCGTGCTAATGAAAAACTGTTTTTT. Its translation: CASSLGRRANEKLFF.

V usage is TRBV4-1 and J usage is TRBJ2-4; the D is unclear. Germline loops: CDR1 MGHRA, CDR2 YSYEKL. This CDR3 has 16 residues. V was shortened by 0 bases and J by 0 bases, with 9 bases between the two germline ends. CDR3 nucleotide sequence: TGCGCCAGCAGCCAAGAACCAGGTCTAGCCAAAAACATTCAGTACTTC. Protein sequence: CASSQEPGLAKNIQYF.

This clone was picked up one time. The chain couples TRBV6-2 or TRBV6-3 to TRBJ1-5; 7 bases line up with TRBD1. This CDR3 comprises 17 residues. V lost 6 bases and J lost 2; bases outside the gene matches: 13. CDR1 is MNHEY and CDR2 is SVGEGT in the germline V gene. CDR3 nucleotides: TGTGCCAGCAGCCCAATACTCCGGACAGGAGGCAATCAGCCCCAGCATTTT. Amino acids: CASSPILRTGGNQPQHF.

The CDR3 reads CASSPGNGGYTF. DNA of the CDR3: TGTGCCAGCAGCCCAGGGAACGGTGGCTACACCTTC. The rearrangement joins TRBV6-5 to TRBJ1-2, with D possibly being TRBD1 (5 bases). The CDR3 totals 12 residues. Trimming took off 6 bases at V and 7 bases at J, with 12 bases between the two ends. Per the germline V gene, CDR1 is MNHEY and CDR2 is SVGAGI.

The CDR3 DNA reads TGTGCCAGCAGCTTCTCCAGGGCGCGGGGGACTGAAGCTTTCTTT. Translation gives CASSFSRARGTEAFF. The chain uses TRBV7-2 and TRBJ1-1, with a tentative D call TRBD1 (5 bases). Trimming took off 3 bases at V and 5 bases at J, with 16 bases between the two ends. Germline V CDR1 and CDR2: SGHTA, FQGNSA. This CDR3 has 15 amino acids.

The rearrangement uses TRBV2 and TRBJ1-3, with 8 bases that match TRBD1. Trimming took 6 bases from V and 2 from J; bases not matched to a gene: 3. CDR1 SNHLY and CDR2 FYNNEI come from the germline V gene. This CDR3 contains 14 residues. For the CDR3, the DNA is TGTGCCAGCAGGGACAGGGTTGCTGGAAACACCATATATTTT. This translates into CASRDRVAGNTIYF.

The rearrangement links TRBV3-1 (or the pseudogene TRBV3-2) to TRBJ1-1; no definite D call. Trimming stripped 2 bases from V and 8 bases from J, with 15 bases between. The germline V gene encodes CDR1 LGHDT and CDR2 YNNKEL (reference sequence). This CDR3 comprises 14 residues. This CDR3 reads CASSQPLRFTEAFF. The CDR3 coding sequence is TGTGCCAGCAGCCAACCCTTGAGGTTTACGGAAGCTTTCTTT.

The chain recombines TRBV5-1 with TRBJ2-5; weak D call: TRBD1 (6 bases). V dropped 5 bases and J dropped 2 bases, with 16 bases sitting between them. The germline V gene has CDR1 SGHRS and CDR2 YFSETQ. This CDR3 has 15 amino acids. The chain's CDR3 is CASRRLPGEQETQYF. The CDR3 DNA follows: TGCGCCAGCAGACGACTTCCAGGGGAACAAGAGACCCAGTACTTC.

This sequence joins TRBV6-6 and TRBJ1-1; D gene uncertain. The CDR3 is 12 amino acids. Per the germline V gene, CDR1 is MNHNY and CDR2 is SVGAGI (reference sequence). The ends were cut back, 3 bases at V and 2 bases at J, with 4 bases in the middle. This CDR3 reads CASSYPNTEAFF. Written as DNA, the CDR3 is TGTGCCAGCAGTTATCCAAACACTGAAGCTTTCTTT.

The V call is TRBV7-2, the J call TRBJ1-2, with 7 bases lining up with TRBD1. Per germline, CDR1 SGHTA and CDR2 FQGNSA. The V and J ends lost 2 bases and 4 bases, in that order; junction bases with no gene match: 4. The length of the CDR3 is 14 residues. Written as DNA, the CDR3 is TGTGCCAGCAGCTTATCTCAGGGGGTCTATGGCTACACCTTC. It codes for CASSLSQGVYGYTF.

The genes are TRBV10-2 and TRBJ1-1; perhaps TRBD1 as D (6 bases). CDR1 is WSHSY and CDR2 is SAAADI in the germline V gene. V was cut by 2 bases and J by 3 bases, with 10 bases left in between. The CDR3 has 14 amino acids. The CDR3: CASSEPRGHTEAFF. CDR3 coding DNA: TGCGCCAGCAGTGAGCCCAGGGGACACACTGAAGCTTTCTTT.

This chain joins TRBV19 and TRBJ2-1; the match to TRBD1 covers 9 bases. The J segment lost 6 bases and the V segment lost 6 bases, leaving 9 bases of the junction unmatched. The CDR3 spans 15 residues. CDR1 and CDR2 from the germline V gene are LNHDA and SQIVND (reference sequence). CDR3 nucleotides: TGTGCCAGTAGCTCCCCGGGACAGGGCTTCAATGAGCAGTTCTTC. Its protein product is CASSSPGQGFNEQFF.

This clone turned up a few times. This chain connects TRBV24-1 to TRBJ1-2; D call uncertain. The CDR3 has 12 amino acids. The germline CDR1 and CDR2 sequences are KGHDR and SFDVKD. V lost 5 bases, J lost 8 bases, and 11 bases lay in between. The DNA of the CDR3 is TGTGCCACCAGTGGAAACGGAGGGGGCTACACCTTC. It specifies CATSGNGGGYTF.

This sequence joins TRBV10-3 and TRBJ2-7, with D uncertain. Germline CDR1 reads ENHRY; CDR2 reads SYGVKD. V shed 3 bases and J shed 3 bases, with 6 bases lying between them. CDR3 length: 12 residues. The CDR3 reads CAISDSYYEQYF. DNA of the CDR3: TGTGCCATCAGTGATTCCTACTACGAGCAGTACTTC.

This rearrangement joins TRBV5-1 to TRBJ2-7, with 7 positions matching TRBD1. The ends lost 0 bases at V and 3 bases at J; junction bases unmatched: 6. Germline V gene sequence: CDR1 SGHRS, CDR2 YFSETQ. The CDR3 spans 15 residues. The DNA of the CDR3 is TGCGCCAGCAGCTTGGATGGGACAGACAACTACGAGCAGTACTTC. This gives the protein CASSLDGTDNYEQYF.

This chain connects TRBV30 to TRBJ1-4, with 9 positions matching TRBD1. Losses at the gene ends were 1 base for V and 8 bases for J; bases not matched to a gene: 2. CDR1 and CDR2 (germline): GTSNPN, SVGIG (reference sequence). The CDR3 runs to 13 residues. CDR3 residues: CAWSGDRGEKLFF. The CDR3 region has the DNA TGTGCCTGGAGTGGAGACAGGGGGGAAAAACTGTTTTTT.

The V gene is TRBV29-1, the J gene TRBJ1-1; 10 nucleotides align to TRBD1. J gave up 5 bases and V 8 bases, and 14 bases lay outside the gene matches. Per germline, CDR1 SQVTM and CDR2 ANQGSEA. This CDR3 is built from 15 residues. Written as DNA, the CDR3 is TGCAGCTCTTCCGGGACAGGGGTCTGGAGGACTGAAGCTTTCTTT. This encodes CSSSGTGVWRTEAFF. Combining the CDR3 with reference TRBV29-1 and TRBJ1-1 gives the whole variable domain SAVISQKPSRDICQRGTSLTIQCQVDSQVTMMFWYRQQPGQSLTLIATANQGSEATYESGFVIDKFPISRPNLTFSTLTVSNMSPEDSSIYLCSSSGTGVWRTEAFFGQGTRLTVV.